This TCR beta chain was found in a study of stem cell transplantation in POMP-related autoinflammatory disease. Overall study context: The study hypothesized thymoproteasome defects skew the TRB repertoire via impaired CD8+ selection.

The method was immunoSEQ multiplex PCR; TCRdb's version includes in-frame clones alone and lacks a portion of them. The data hold thousands of clones, with just over 85% observed a single time. Study results and caveats: Patients with PRAID showed a restricted number of unique TRB V-J gene pairings. PRAID patients trended toward lower TRB diversity and higher clonality in all analyzed T-cell subsets.

On this clone: The target antigen is unknown.

The TCR comes from a human patient with POMP-related autoinflammation and immune dysregulation (PRAID). Certain T cells may be donor cells from the graft. Sequenced here: CD8+ T cells from PBMCs, sampled after stem cell transplantation.

CDR3 region: CASSFGQGGSPLHF. CDR3 sequence (DNA): TGTGCCAGCAGCTTCGGACAGGGTGGCTCACCCCTCCACTTT. The genes are TRBV3-1 (or the pseudogene TRBV3-2) and TRBJ1-6, with 8 positions matching TRBD1. The CDR3 extends over 14 amino acids. The junction had 7 bases not matched to a gene; V was cut back by 5 bases and J by 10 bases. Germline lookup yields CDR1 LGHDT and CDR2 YNNKEL (reference sequence).